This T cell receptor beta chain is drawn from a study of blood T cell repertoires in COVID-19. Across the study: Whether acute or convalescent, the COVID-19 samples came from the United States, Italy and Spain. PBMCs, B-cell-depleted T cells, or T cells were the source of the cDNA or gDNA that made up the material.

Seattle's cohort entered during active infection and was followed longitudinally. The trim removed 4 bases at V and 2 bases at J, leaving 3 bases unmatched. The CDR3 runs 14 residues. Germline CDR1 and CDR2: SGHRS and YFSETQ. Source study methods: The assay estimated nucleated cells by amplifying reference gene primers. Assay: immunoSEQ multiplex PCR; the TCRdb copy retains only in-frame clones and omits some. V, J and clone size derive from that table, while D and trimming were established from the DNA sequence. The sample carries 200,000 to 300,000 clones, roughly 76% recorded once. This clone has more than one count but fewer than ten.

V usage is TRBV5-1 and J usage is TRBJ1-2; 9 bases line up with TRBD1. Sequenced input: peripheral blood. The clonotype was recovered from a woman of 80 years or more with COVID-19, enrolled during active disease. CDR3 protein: CASSPTGGNYGYTF. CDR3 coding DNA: TGCGCCAGCAGCCCCACAGGGGGCAACTATGGCTACACCTTC.